This T cell receptor (beta chain) was recorded in a study of blood T cell repertoires in COVID-19. Study-wide background: Nucleic acid was either cDNA or gDNA, and it came from T cells, B-cell-depleted T cells, or PBMCs.

Generated by immunoSEQ multiplex PCR, the TCRdb table keeps only in-frame clones and is missing some. The table shows 100,000 to 150,000 clones, with roughly 87% occurring only once. The V gene's germline CDR1 is DFQATT and CDR2 SNEGSKA (reference sequence). With 3 bases removed from V and 4 bases from J, the gap between germline ends came to 16 bases. CDR3 length: 15 residues. The sequence derives from a man of 80 years or more with active or convalescent COVID-19. The chain links TRBV20-1 to TRBJ2-1; D might be TRBD2 (6 bases). Sequenced: peripheral blood. The CDR3 sequence is CSASGLVRGYNEQFF. The DNA of the CDR3 is TGCAGTGCTAGTGGTCTTGTGCGGGGTTACAATGAGCAGTTCTTC.